The source of this T cell receptor (beta chain) is a study of blood T cell repertoires in COVID-19. Overall study: The United States, Italy and Spain were the sources of the acute and convalescent COVID-19 samples. In each case, the material was cDNA or gDNA derived from T cells, B-cell-depleted T cells, or PBMCs.

Source study methods: It was from reference gene primer amplification that nucleated cell counts were estimated. TCRdb's table, derived via immunoSEQ multiplex PCR, lists solely in-frame clones and lacks some. For V, J and clone size, that table is used; D and trimming come from the DNA. The table includes about 85,000 clones, less than 95% detected once. After removal of 3 bases from V and 2 bases from J, the junction contained 12 bases not matched to a gene. In germline, CDR1 is DFQATT, CDR2 SNEGSKA (reference sequence). This CDR3 contains 17 residues. The sample consisted of peripheral blood. The TCR comes from a human donor with active COVID-19. The donor label of this sample is uncertain. The chain employs TRBV20-1 and TRBJ2-5; 10 positions agree with TRBD2. The DNA for the CDR3 is TGCAGTGCTAGTAGGTTAGCGGGGGGTACCCGTCAAGAGACCCAGTACTTC. Encoded protein: CSASRLAGGTRQETQYF.